This is a list of T cell receptor beta chains from one sample in a study of blood T cell repertoires in COVID-19. The method was immunoSEQ multiplex PCR; TCRdb's version includes in-frame clones alone and lacks a portion of them. Of over 30,000 clones listed, approximately 91% were seen once; the top ten hold about 13%. Sequencing input: peripheral blood. These receptors all stem from a man between 65 and 85 years old with active COVID-19. The CDR3 runs from the conserved cysteine through the conserved F or W. Each record gives: J gene, D gene, clone size, V gene, CDR3 protein, CDR3 DNA. A D gene is named only where the DNA matches it firmly. The size of a clone is reported for some rows only, either as once, few or many, or as a class for expanded clones.

j_gene: TRBJ1-2
d_gene: -
abundance: -
v_gene: TRBV2
CDR3aa: CASSEMTGELRGYTF
CDR3nt: TGTGCCAGCAGTGAAATGACGGGGGAGCTCCGGGGCTACACCTTC

j_gene: TRBJ1-1
d_gene: -
abundance: -
v_gene: TRBV18
CDR3aa: CASSGRNTEAFF
CDR3nt: TGTGCCAGCTCAGGGCGGAACACTGAAGCTTTCTTT

j_gene: TRBJ1-1
d_gene: -
abundance: -
v_gene: TRBV27
CDR3aa: CASSFSSGTEAFF
CDR3nt: TGTGCCAGCAGTTTTTCTTCGGGGACTGAAGCTTTCTTT

j_gene: TRBJ1-3
d_gene: TRBD1
abundance: -
v_gene: TRBV10-3
CDR3aa: CAISRDRGNTIYF
CDR3nt: TGTGCCATCAGTCGGGACAGGGGAAACACCATATATTTT

j_gene: TRBJ2-1
d_gene: -
abundance: -
v_gene: TRBV15
CDR3aa: CATSRGGLLYNEQFF
CDR3nt: TGTGCCACCAGCAGGGGGGGACTCCTATACAATGAGCAGTTCTTC

j_gene: TRBJ1-1
d_gene: -
abundance: once
v_gene: TRBV7-6
CDR3aa: CASSLNKNVMNTEAFF
CDR3nt: TGTGCCAGCAGCTTAAACAAGAATGTGATGAACACTGAAGCTTTCTTT

j_gene: TRBJ1-2
d_gene: -
abundance: -
v_gene: TRBV15
CDR3aa: CATSRGGRGDYGYTF
CDR3nt: TGTGCCACCAGCAGAGGGGGGAGGGGAGACTATGGCTACACCTTC

j_gene: TRBJ1-1
d_gene: -
abundance: -
v_gene: TRBV19
CDR3aa: CASSIGGTTTEAFF
CDR3nt: TGTGCCAGTAGTATAGGGGGGACAACGACTGAAGCTTTCTTT

j_gene: TRBJ2-5
d_gene: -
abundance: once
v_gene: TRBV27
CDR3aa: CASSLQGASQTQYF
CDR3nt: TGTGCCAGCAGTTTACAGGGTGCCTCGCAGACCCAGTACTTC

j_gene: TRBJ1-1
d_gene: -
abundance: -
v_gene: TRBV24-1
CDR3aa: CATSDGVTKAFF
CDR3nt: TGTGCCACCAGTGATGGAGTTACGAAAGCTTTCTTT

j_gene: TRBJ1-5
d_gene: -
abundance: -
v_gene: TRBV29-1
CDR3aa: CSVAGFANQPQHF
CDR3nt: TGCAGCGTTGCAGGGTTTGCAAATCAGCCCCAGCATTTT

j_gene: TRBJ1-2
d_gene: -
abundance: once
v_gene: TRBV30
CDR3aa: CAWSVSRYGYGYTF
CDR3nt: TGTGCCTGGAGTGTTTCCAGGTATGGCTATGGCTACACCTTC

j_gene: TRBJ2-5
d_gene: -
abundance: once
v_gene: TRBV7-8
CDR3aa: CASSRADRETQYF
CDR3nt: TGTGCCAGCAGCCGAGCGGACAGAGAGACCCAGTACTTC

j_gene: TRBJ2-5
d_gene: -
abundance: -
v_gene: TRBV24-1
CDR3aa: CATSDRTGKGETQYF
CDR3nt: TGTGCCACCAGTGACCGAACAGGGAAGGGGGAGACCCAGTACTTC

j_gene: TRBJ1-4
d_gene: -
abundance: -
v_gene: TRBV10-3
CDR3aa: CAISEYGGADEKLFF
CDR3nt: TGTGCCATCAGTGAATACGGGGGGGCGGATGAAAAACTGTTTTTT

j_gene: TRBJ2-1
d_gene: -
abundance: -
v_gene: TRBV7-8
CDR3aa: CASSLLTGNNEQFF
CDR3nt: TGTGCCAGCAGCTTACTTACCGGGAACAATGAGCAGTTCTTC

j_gene: TRBJ2-1
d_gene: -
abundance: -
v_gene: TRBV11-2
CDR3aa: CASTLDRVGRGEQFF
CDR3nt: TGTGCCAGCACCTTAGATAGAGTGGGTCGCGGTGAGCAGTTCTTC

j_gene: TRBJ2-1
d_gene: -
abundance: -
v_gene: TRBV6-1
CDR3aa: CASSEDIYEQFF
CDR3nt: TGTGCCAGCAGTGAAGACATCTATGAGCAGTTCTTC

j_gene: TRBJ1-2
d_gene: -
abundance: once
v_gene: TRBV6-2/TRBV6-3
CDR3aa: CASSRQNPNYGYTF
CDR3nt: TGTGCCAGCAGCCGACAGAACCCGAACTATGGCTACACCTTC

j_gene: TRBJ2-3
d_gene: TRBD2
abundance: -
v_gene: TRBV5-1
CDR3aa: CASSLSGTSGDTQYF
CDR3nt: TGCGCCAGCAGCTTGTCCGGGACTAGCGGAGATACGCAGTATTTT

j_gene: TRBJ2-7
d_gene: -
abundance: -
v_gene: TRBV6-1
CDR3aa: CASSEGGGRDYEQYF
CDR3nt: TGTGCCAGCAGTGAAGGGGGAGGCAGAGACTACGAGCAGTACTTC

j_gene: TRBJ2-3
d_gene: -
abundance: once
v_gene: TRBV4-3
CDR3aa: CASSQAAQGSPTYTQYF
CDR3nt: TGCGCCAGCAGCCAAGCGGCACAGGGTTCTCCAACGTATACGCAGTATTTT

j_gene: TRBJ1-6
d_gene: -
abundance: once
v_gene: TRBV7-2
CDR3aa: CASSLDQAHNSPLHF
CDR3nt: TGTGCCAGCAGCTTAGATCAAGCCCATAATTCACCCCTCCACTTT

j_gene: TRBJ2-7
d_gene: TRBD1
abundance: -
v_gene: TRBV19
CDR3aa: CASSRTSGTGAYEQYF
CDR3nt: TGTGCCAGTAGCAGAACCTCCGGGACAGGAGCCTACGAGCAGTACTTC

j_gene: TRBJ1-1
d_gene: -
abundance: -
v_gene: TRBV5-1
CDR3aa: CASSRDKDNTEAFF
CDR3nt: TGCGCCAGCAGTCGGGACAAAGATAACACTGAAGCTTTCTTT

j_gene: TRBJ1-5
d_gene: TRBD1
abundance: few
v_gene: TRBV28
CDR3aa: CASSLQGPNQPQHF
CDR3nt: TGTGCCAGCAGCTTACAGGGGCCCAATCAGCCCCAGCATTTT

j_gene: TRBJ1-2
d_gene: -
abundance: once
v_gene: TRBV5-6
CDR3aa: CASSFQGNGYGYTF
CDR3nt: TGTGCCAGCAGCTTCCAGGGTAACGGCTATGGCTACACCTTC